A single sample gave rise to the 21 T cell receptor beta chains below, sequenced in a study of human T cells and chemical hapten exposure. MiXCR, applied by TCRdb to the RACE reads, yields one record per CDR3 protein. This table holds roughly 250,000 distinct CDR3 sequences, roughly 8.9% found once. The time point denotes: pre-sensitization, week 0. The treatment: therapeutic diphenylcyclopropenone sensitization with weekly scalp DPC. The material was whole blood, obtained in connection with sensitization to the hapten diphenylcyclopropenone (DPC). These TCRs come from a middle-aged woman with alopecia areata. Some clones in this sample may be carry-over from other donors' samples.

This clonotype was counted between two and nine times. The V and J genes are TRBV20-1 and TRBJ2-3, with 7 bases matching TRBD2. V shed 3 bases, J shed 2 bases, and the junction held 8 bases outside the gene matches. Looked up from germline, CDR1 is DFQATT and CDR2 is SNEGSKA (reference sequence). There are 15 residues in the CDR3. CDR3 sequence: CSASAGVGVTDTQYF. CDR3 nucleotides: TGCAGTGCTAGTGCGGGGGTAGGGGTCACAGATACGCAGTATTTT.

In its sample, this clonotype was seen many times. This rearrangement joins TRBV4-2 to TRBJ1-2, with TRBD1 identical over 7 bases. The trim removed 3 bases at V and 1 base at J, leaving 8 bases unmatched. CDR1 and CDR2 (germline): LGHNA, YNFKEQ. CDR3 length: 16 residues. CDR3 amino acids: CASSQIAGTVNYGYTF. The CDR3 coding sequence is TGTGCCAGCAGCCAGATCGCCGGGACAGTTAACTATGGCTACACCTTC.

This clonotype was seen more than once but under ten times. The CDR3, as DNA: TGCAGCGCTTGGACAGCCCGCACAGATACGCAGTATTTT. This sequence encodes CSAWTARTDTQYF. J is TRBJ2-3 and V is TRBV29-1; D might be TRBD1 (6 bases). The CDR3 spans 13 residues. Between the trimmed V and J ends, which lost 7 bases and 1 base, there was a span of 12 bases. Per the germline V gene, CDR1 is SQVTM and CDR2 is ANQGSEA.

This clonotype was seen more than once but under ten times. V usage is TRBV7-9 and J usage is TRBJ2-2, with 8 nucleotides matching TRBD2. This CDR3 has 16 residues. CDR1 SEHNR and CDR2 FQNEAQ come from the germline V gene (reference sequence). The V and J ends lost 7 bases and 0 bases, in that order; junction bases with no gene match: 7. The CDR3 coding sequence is TGTGCCAGCAAACTACAAGCGGGAGCGAACACCGGGGAGCTGTTTTTT. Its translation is CASKLQAGANTGELFF.

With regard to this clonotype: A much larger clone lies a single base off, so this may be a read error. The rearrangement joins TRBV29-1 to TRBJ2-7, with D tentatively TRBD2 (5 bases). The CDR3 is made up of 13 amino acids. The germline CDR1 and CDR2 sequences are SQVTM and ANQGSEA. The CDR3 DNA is TGCGGCGTTTCCGTGACTGGGAGAGACGAGCAGTACTTC. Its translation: CGVSVTGRDEQYF.

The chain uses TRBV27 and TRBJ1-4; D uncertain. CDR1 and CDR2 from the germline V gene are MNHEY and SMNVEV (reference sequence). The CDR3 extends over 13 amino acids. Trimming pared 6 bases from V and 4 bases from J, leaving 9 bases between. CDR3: CASSRILNEKLFF. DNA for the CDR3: TGTGCCAGCAGCCGGATCCTTAATGAAAAACTGTTTTTT.

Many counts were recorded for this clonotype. The CDR3 region is CASHTPSGRIPYNEQFF. For the CDR3, the DNA is TGTGCCAGCCATACCCCTAGCGGGAGGATCCCCTACAATGAGCAGTTCTTC. V and J are TRBV6-2 or TRBV6-3 and TRBJ2-1; 11 nucleotides align to TRBD2. Germline V CDR1 and CDR2: MNHEY, SVGEGT. This CDR3 comprises 17 residues. With V trimmed by 8 bases and J by 2 bases, 11 bases remained unmatched.

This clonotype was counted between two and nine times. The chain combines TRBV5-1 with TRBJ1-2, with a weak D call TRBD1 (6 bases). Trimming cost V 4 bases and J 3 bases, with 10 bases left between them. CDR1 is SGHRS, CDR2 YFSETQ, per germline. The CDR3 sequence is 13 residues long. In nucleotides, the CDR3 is TGCGCCAGCAGCGTGGACAGCGACTATGGCTACACCTTC. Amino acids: CASSVDSDYGYTF.

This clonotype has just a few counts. The CDR3 loop is CASSLVGVAYEQYF. The DNA for the CDR3 is TGCGCCAGCAGCTTGGTTGGGGTAGCCTACGAGCAGTACTTC. The V and J genes are TRBV5-1 and TRBJ2-7; the D is unclear. The CDR3 consists of 14 residues. Between the trimmed V and J ends, which lost 0 bases and 2 bases, there was a span of 9 bases. CDR1 and CDR2 from the germline V gene are SGHRS and YFSETQ.

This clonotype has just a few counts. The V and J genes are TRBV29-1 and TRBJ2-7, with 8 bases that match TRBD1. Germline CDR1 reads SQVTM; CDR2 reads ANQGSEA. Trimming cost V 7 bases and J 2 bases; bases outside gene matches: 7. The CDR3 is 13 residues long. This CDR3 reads CSASRTGTYEQYF. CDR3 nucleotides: TGCAGCGCCTCCCGGACAGGGACCTACGAGCAGTACTTC.

In DNA, the CDR3 is TGCGCCAGCAGCCAAGATGGCAGGGAAGGGTATTCACCCCTCCACTTT. It specifies CASSQDGREGYSPLHF. This chain uses TRBV4-3 with TRBJ1-6; possible D gene TRBD1, 5 bases. The ends were cut back, 0 bases at V and 8 bases at J, with 14 bases in the middle. Per germline, CDR1 LGHNA and CDR2 YSLEER. This CDR3 spans 16 amino acids.

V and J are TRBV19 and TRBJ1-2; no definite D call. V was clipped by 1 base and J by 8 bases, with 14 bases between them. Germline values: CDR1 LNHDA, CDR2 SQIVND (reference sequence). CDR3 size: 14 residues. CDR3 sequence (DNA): TGTGCCAGTAGTATAGGCCAAGATCCCTACGGCTACACCTTC. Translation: CASSIGQDPYGYTF.

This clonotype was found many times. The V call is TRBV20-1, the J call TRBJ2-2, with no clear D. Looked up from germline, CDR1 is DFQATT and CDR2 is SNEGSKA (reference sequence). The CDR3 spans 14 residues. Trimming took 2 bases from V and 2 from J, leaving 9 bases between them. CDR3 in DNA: TGCAGTGCTAGACCACCGCCTAACACCGGGGAGCTGTTTTTT. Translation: CSARPPPNTGELFF.

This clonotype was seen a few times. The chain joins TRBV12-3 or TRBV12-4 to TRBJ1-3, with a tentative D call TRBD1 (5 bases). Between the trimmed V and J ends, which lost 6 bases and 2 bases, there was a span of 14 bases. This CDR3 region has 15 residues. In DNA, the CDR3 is TGTGCCAGCAGCCCGCAGGGAGGAACTGGAAACACCATATATTTT. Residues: CASSPQGGTGNTIYF.

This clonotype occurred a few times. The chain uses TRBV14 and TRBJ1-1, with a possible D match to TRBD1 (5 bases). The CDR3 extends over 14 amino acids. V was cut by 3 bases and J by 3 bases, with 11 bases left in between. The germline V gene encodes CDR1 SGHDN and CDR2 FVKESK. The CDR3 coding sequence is TGTGCCAGCAGCCAGCTGGGGGGGTACACTGAAGCTTTCTTT. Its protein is CASSQLGGYTEAFF.

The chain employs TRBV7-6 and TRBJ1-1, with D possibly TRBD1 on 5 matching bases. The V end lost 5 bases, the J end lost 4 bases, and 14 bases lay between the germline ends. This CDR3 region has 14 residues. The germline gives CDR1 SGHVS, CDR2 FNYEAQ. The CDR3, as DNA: TGTGCCAGCAGCCCGAACCCCAGGGTCACTGAAGCTTTCTTT. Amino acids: CASSPNPRVTEAFF.

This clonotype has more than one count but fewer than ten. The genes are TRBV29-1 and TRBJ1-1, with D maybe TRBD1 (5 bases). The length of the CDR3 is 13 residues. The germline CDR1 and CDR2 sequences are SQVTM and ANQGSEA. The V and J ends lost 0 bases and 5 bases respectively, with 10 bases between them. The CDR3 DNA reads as TGCAGCGTTGAAGATTTGGGGGGAACTGAAGCTTTCTTT. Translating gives CSVEDLGGTEAFF.

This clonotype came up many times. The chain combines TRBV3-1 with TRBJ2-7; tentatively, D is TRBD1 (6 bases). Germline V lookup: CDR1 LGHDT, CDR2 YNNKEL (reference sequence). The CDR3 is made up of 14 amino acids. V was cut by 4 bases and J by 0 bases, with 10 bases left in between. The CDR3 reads CASSPQGPSYEQYF. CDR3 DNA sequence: TGTGCCAGCAGCCCACAGGGCCCCTCCTACGAGCAGTACTTC.

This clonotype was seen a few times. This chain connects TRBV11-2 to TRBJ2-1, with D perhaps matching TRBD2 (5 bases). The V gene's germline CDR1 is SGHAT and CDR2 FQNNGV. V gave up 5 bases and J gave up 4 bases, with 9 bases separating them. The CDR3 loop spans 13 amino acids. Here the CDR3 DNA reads TGTGCCAGCAGCCCACTAGAATACAATGAGCAGTTCTTC. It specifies CASSPLEYNEQFF.

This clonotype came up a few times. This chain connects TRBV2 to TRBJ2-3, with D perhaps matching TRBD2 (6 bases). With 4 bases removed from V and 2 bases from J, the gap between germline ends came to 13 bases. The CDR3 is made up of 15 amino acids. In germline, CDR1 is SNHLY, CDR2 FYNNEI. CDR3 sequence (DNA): TGTGCCAGCAGTGGAGGAGGGCCAATCACAGATACGCAGTATTTT. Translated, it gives CASSGGGPITDTQYF.

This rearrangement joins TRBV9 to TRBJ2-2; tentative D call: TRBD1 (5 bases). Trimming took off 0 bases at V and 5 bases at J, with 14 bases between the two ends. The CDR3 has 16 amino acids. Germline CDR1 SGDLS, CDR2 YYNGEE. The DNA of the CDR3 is TGTGCCAGCAGCGTAGGACCAGGGTTGAAGACCGGGGAGCTGTTTTTT. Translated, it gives CASSVGPGLKTGELFF. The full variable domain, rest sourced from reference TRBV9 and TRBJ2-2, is DSGVTQTPKHLITATGQRVTLRCSPRSGDLSVYWYQQSLDQGLQFLIQYYNGEERAKGNILERFSAQQFPDLHSELNLSSLELGDSALYFCASSVGPGLKTGELFFGEGSRLTVL.